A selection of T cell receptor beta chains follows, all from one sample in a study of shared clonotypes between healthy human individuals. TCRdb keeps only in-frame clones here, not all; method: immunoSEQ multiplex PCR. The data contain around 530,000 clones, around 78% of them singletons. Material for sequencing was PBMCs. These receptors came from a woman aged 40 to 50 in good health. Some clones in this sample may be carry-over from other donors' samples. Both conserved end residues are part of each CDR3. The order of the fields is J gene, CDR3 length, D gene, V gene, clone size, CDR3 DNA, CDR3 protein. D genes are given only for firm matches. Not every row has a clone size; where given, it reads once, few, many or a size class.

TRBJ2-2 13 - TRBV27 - TGTGCCAGCAGTTTTCGGCCCACCGGGGAGCTGTTTTTT CASSFRPTGELFF
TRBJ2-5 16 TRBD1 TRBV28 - TGTGCCAGCAGTAACGGACAGGGTAGGACCCAAGAGACCCAGTACTTC CASSNGQGRTQETQYF
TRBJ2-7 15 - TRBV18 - TGTGCCAGCTCACCCGTCTCAGCCTCCTCCTACGAGCAGTACTTC CASSPVSASSYEQYF
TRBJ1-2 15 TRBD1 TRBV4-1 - TGCGCCAGCAGCCTTCTGACAGGGACCAACTATGGCTACACCTTC CASSLLTGTNYGYTF
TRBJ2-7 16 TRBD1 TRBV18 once TGTGCCAGCTCACCTTCGACAGGGCAAGAGACCTACGAGCAGTACTTC CASSPSTGQETYEQYF
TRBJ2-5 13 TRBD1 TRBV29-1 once TGCAGCTCCGGGACAGGGGCGTGGGAGACCCAGTACTTC CSSGTGAWETQYF
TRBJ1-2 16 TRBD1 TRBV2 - TGTGCCAGCAGTGCGGACAGGGTGGCAGGCAACTATGGCTACACCTTC CASSADRVAGNYGYTF
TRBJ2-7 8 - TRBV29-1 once TGCAGAGGGTACGAGCAGTACTTC CRGYEQYF
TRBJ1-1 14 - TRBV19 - TGTGCCAGTAGTATAGATCTGGGGGGCACTGAAGCTTTCTTT CASSIDLGGTEAFF
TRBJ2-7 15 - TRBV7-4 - TGTGCCAGCAGCTTGGCGGCAGGCTCAGGGGACGAGCAGTACTTC CASSLAAGSGDEQYF
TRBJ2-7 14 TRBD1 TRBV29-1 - TGCAGCGTTCGTGACAGGGGGAGAACCTACGAGCAGTACTTC CSVRDRGRTYEQYF
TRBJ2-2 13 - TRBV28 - TGTGCCAGCAGTTTAGCGTACACCGGGGAGCTGTCTTTT CASSLAYTGELSF
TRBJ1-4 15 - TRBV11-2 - TGTGCCAGCAGGAGAGGGAACCAACAAAATGAAAAACTGTTTTTT CASRRGNQQNEKLFF
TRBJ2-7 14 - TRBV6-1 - TGTGCCAGCGTAGCAACAGGGAGGTTCTACGAGCAGTACTTC CASVATGRFYEQYF
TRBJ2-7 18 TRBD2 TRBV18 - TGTGCCAGCTCACCGACCCTAGCCATGCGGGAGGGCTTCTACGAGCAGTACTTC CASSPTLAMREGFYEQYF
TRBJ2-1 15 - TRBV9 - TGTGCCAGCAGCGTAAAAGGGGGGTCATACAATGAGCAGTTCTTC CASSVKGGSYNEQFF
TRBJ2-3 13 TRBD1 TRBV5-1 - TGCGCCAGCAGTCAACTACAGGGGAGCCCCCAGTATTTT CASSQLQGSPQYF
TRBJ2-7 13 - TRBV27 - TGTGCCAGCAGTTTCGGGGCAACCTACGAGCAGTACTTC CASSFGATYEQYF
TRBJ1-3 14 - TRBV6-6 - TGTGCCAGCCTCGAGGGACGCACTGGAAACACCATATATTTT CASLEGRTGNTIYF
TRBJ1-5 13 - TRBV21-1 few TGTGCCAGCAGCAAACCGATCAATCAGCCCCAGCATTTT CASSKPINQPQHF
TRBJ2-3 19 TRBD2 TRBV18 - TGTGCCAGCTCCATTCGTAGTCTAGCGGGAGACCCTGCCCCAGATACGCAGTATTTT CASSIRSLAGDPAPDTQYF
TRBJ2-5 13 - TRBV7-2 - TGTGCCAGCACCTCCGTTAGGGGGGAGACCCAGTACTTC CASTSVRGETQYF
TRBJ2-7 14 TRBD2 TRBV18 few TGTGCCAGCTCATCCGGGACTAGCGGCTACGAGCAGTACTTC CASSSGTSGYEQYF
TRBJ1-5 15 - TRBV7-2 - TGTGCCAGCAGCTTAGCCGGGGGGGCCAGGCAGCCCCAGCATTTT CASSLAGGARQPQHF
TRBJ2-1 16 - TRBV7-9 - TGTGCCAGCAGCCCCCCAAAGTATGGCGGATACAATGAGCAGTTCTTC CASSPPKYGGYNEQFF
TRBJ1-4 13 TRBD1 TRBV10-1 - TGCGCCACCCAGGGGGCTGGGTATGAAAAACTGTTTTTT CATQGAGYEKLFF
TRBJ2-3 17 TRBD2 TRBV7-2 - TGTGCCAGCAGCAGCCGGGACTACATCCTTGCCACAGATACGCAGTATTTT CASSSRDYILATDTQYF
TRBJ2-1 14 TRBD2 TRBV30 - TGTGCCTGGAGTGGACTAGCGGGAGACAATGAGCAGTTCTTC CAWSGLAGDNEQFF
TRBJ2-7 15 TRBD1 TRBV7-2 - TGTGCCAGCAGCTCTGACAGGGGTAGCTCCTACGAGCAGTACTTC CASSSDRGSSYEQYF
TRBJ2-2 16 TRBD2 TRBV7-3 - TGTGCCAGCAGCTTAAGTGTAGCGGGAGACACCGGGGAGCTGTTTTTT CASSLSVAGDTGELFF
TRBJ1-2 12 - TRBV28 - TGTGCCAGCAGCAAACGGACCAATGGCTACACCTTC CASSKRTNGYTF
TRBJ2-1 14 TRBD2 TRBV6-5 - TGTGCCAGCAGTCCCCTCGGGCCTAGCGGGGAGCAGTTCTTC CASSPLGPSGEQFF
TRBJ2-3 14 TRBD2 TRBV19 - TGTGCCAGTAGTATTGGCGGGAGCGCAGATACGCAGTATTTT CASSIGGSADTQYF
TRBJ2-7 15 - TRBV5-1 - TGCGCCAGCAGCTTGGAAGGATCCAGAGCCTACGAGCAGTACTTC CASSLEGSRAYEQYF
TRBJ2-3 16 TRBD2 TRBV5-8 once TGTGCCAGCAGACCAGGACTAGCGAGATTCACAGATACGCAGTATTTT CASRPGLARFTDTQYF
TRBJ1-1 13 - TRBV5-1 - TGCGCCAGCAGCTTGGATGGGTTCACTGAAGCTTTCTTT CASSLDGFTEAFF
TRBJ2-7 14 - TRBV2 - TGTGCCAGCACGGTGGTGGGAGGCCTCTACGAGCAGTACTTC CASTVVGGLYEQYF
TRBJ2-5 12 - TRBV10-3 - TGTGCCATCGACGACACGAAGGGGACCCAGTACTTC CAIDDTKGTQYF
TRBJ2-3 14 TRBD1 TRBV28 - TGTGCCAGCAGTAACAGGGGGCTAGGAGATACGCAGTATTTT CASSNRGLGDTQYF
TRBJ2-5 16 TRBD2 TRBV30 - TGTGCCTGGAGGTCCCCTAGCGGGAGGGGCCAAGAGACCCAGTACTTC CAWRSPSGRGQETQYF
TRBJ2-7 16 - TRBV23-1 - TGCGCCAGCAGTCAATCGGGGGCTACCTTGACCTACGAGCAGTACTTC CASSQSGATLTYEQYF
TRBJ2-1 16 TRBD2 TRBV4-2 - TGTGCCAGCAGCCAAGTACTCCGGGAGGGCCGTAATGAGCAGTTCTTC CASSQVLREGRNEQFF
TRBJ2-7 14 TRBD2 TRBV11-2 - TGTGCCAGCAGACTAGCGGGAGGAGTAGGCGAGCAGTACTTC CASRLAGGVGEQYF
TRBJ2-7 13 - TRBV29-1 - TGCAGCGTTGTCACCGGGAGACACCACGAGCAGTACTTC CSVVTGRHHEQYF
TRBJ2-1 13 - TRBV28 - TGTGCCAGCAGTTTATGGAAGCAAAGTGAGCAGTTCTTC CASSLWKQSEQFF
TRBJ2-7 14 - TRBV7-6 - TGTGCCAGCAGCTCGTCCCCGGGGTTCTCCGAGCAGTACTTC CASSSSPGFSEQYF
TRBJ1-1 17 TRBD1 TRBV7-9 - TGTGCCAGCAGCTTATACCGTACAGGGGGCCGGGACACTGAAGCTTTCTTT CASSLYRTGGRDTEAFF